Following are 32 T cell receptor beta chains from one sample sequenced in a study of cytomegalovirus exposure and HLA in healthy donors. TCRdb's table, derived via immunoSEQ multiplex PCR, lists solely in-frame clones and lacks some. In the table there are 130,000 or so clones, roughly 89% of which are singletons. Sequencing was carried out using PBMCs. The receptors were gathered from a young woman in good health and CMV-seronegative.

This rearrangement joins TRBV9 to TRBJ2-1; a possible D gene is TRBD1 (7 bases). With 0 bases removed from V and 0 bases from J, the gap between germline ends came to 16 bases. The CDR3 is 18 amino acids. Germline V gives CDR1 SGDLS, CDR2 YYNGEE. The chain's CDR3 is CASSVGAGGTSSYNEQFF. For the CDR3, the DNA is TGTGCCAGCAGCGTAGGTGCAGGGGGGACATCCTCCTACAATGAGCAGTTCTTC.

The rearrangement links TRBV4-1 to TRBJ1-2; 8 bases are shared with TRBD1. Germline trimming cut 4 bases from V and 5 bases from J; bases unmatched to any gene: 6. CDR1 is MGHRA and CDR2 is YSYEKL in the germline V gene. The CDR3 covers 14 residues. This CDR3 is CASSPGQGSYGYTF. The CDR3, as DNA: TGCGCCAGCAGCCCCGGACAGGGCTCGTATGGCTACACCTTC.

The chain links TRBV23-1 to TRBJ1-1; perhaps TRBD1 as D (5 bases). TRBV23-1 is annotated as an ORF whose role is uncertain. The CDR3 is made up of 13 amino acids. Trimming cost V 7 bases and J 3 bases, with 12 bases left between them. The DNA for the CDR3 is TGCGCCAGCACCCGGAGGGGTTACACTGAAGCTTTCTTT. This sequence encodes CASTRRGYTEAFF.

The V and J genes are TRBV2 and TRBJ1-5, with D tentatively TRBD1 (5 bases). Germline values: CDR1 SNHLY, CDR2 FYNNEI. V was clipped by 1 base and J by 8 bases, with 12 bases between them. The CDR3 loop spans 14 amino acids. The CDR3: CASSEDSRVKPQHF. The CDR3 coding sequence is TGTGCCAGCAGTGAAGATTCCAGGGTCAAGCCCCAGCATTTT.

The chain uses TRBV5-1 and TRBJ2-5, with 8 nucleotides matching TRBD1. Germline V gene lookup returns CDR1 SGHRS and CDR2 YFSETQ. V was pared by 8 bases and J by 2 bases, with 8 bases of the junction left unmatched. This CDR3 has 14 amino acids. This chain's CDR3 is CASHRDRSQETQYF. Here the CDR3 DNA reads TGCGCCAGTCACCGGGACAGGTCTCAAGAGACCCAGTACTTC.

The V gene is TRBV11-3, the J gene TRBJ2-3; D is possibly TRBD1 (5 bases). The CDR3 sequence is 14 residues long. V was cut by 1 base and J by 2 bases, with 7 bases left in between. Germline loops: CDR1 SGHNT, CDR2 YENEEA. This CDR3 reads CASSLGQITDTQYF. CDR3 coding DNA: TGTGCCAGCAGCTTAGGACAGATCACAGATACGCAGTATTTT.

This clone has just one count. The gene calls are TRBV5-6 and TRBJ2-3; 10 nucleotides align to TRBD2. Losses at the gene ends were 8 bases for V and 7 bases for J; bases not matched to a gene: 7. CDR3 size: 13 residues. The germline gives CDR1 SGHDT, CDR2 YYEEEE. The CDR3 loop is CASSGGSRYTQYF. The CDR3 nucleotides read TGTGCCAGTAGCGGGGGGTCCCGGTATACGCAGTATTTT.

This clone has more than one count but fewer than ten. The chain has TRBV5-4 and TRBJ1-2; tentative D call: TRBD1 (5 bases). V shed 3 bases and J shed 0 bases, with 12 bases lying between them. Germline CDR1 is SGHNT and CDR2 is YYREEE (reference sequence). CDR3 size: 15 residues. CDR3 amino acids: CASSSGGWTNYGYTF. The CDR3 DNA reads as TGTGCCAGCAGCTCGGGGGGGTGGACTAACTATGGCTACACCTTC.

The chain combines TRBV11-2 with TRBJ1-1; D ambiguous. Germline V gives CDR1 SGHAT, CDR2 FQNNGV. V lost 0 bases, J lost 1 base, and 9 bases lay in between. The CDR3 extends over 15 amino acids. The CDR3 loop reads CASSLDLAGNTEAFF. The CDR3 DNA follows: TGTGCCAGCAGCTTAGATCTGGCGGGGAACACTGAAGCTTTCTTT.

The J gene is TRBJ2-2, the V gene TRBV19; perhaps TRBD1 as D (6 bases). The CDR3 is made up of 15 amino acids. Germline assignment: CDR1 LNHDA and CDR2 SQIVND (reference sequence). V lost 3 bases and J 4 bases, leaving 12 bases between the germline ends. CDR3 DNA sequence: TGTGCCAGTAGTATGTGGCAGGGGAGCACCGGGGAGCTGTTTTTT. It translates to CASSMWQGSTGELFF.

In its sample, this clone was seen once. The chain links TRBV18 to TRBJ2-7, with TRBD1 matching over 7 bases. The junction had 4 bases not matched to a gene; V was cut back by 2 bases and J by 6 bases. Germline assignment: CDR1 KGHSH and CDR2 LQKENI. The CDR3 is 13 amino acids. CDR3 protein: CASSPEGAGEQYF. The CDR3 bases are TGTGCCAGCTCACCAGAGGGGGCGGGCGAGCAGTACTTC.

This chain links TRBV18 with TRBJ2-5, with D hard to call. The CDR3 is made up of 15 amino acids. Between the trimmed V and J ends, which lost 1 base and 4 bases, there was a span of 13 bases. Germline CDR1 KGHSH, CDR2 LQKENI. The CDR3 is CASSPLEFPGETQYF. CDR3 nucleotide sequence: TGTGCCAGCTCACCACTTGAGTTTCCAGGAGAGACCCAGTACTTC.

Turning to this clone: At one end the junction does not follow the germline gene, possibly because of a read error. At the DNA level, this CDR3 is encoded by other sequences in the same sample as well. The chain uses TRBV5-1 and TRBJ2-7; D unclear. CDR1 is SGHRS and CDR2 is YFSETQ in the germline V gene. CDR3 length: 11 residues. The CDR3 coding sequence is TGTGCCAGCAGCTCTTACTACGAGCAGTACTTC. This sequence encodes CASSSYYEQYF.

The chain uses TRBV6-5 and TRBJ2-3; 8 bases align to TRBD2. Germline loops: CDR1 MNHEY, CDR2 SVGAGI. The ends lost 0 bases at V and 1 base at J; junction bases unmatched: 0. This CDR3 contains 15 residues. As DNA, the CDR3 is TGTGCCAGCAGTTACTCCGGGGGGGGCACAGATACGCAGTATTTT. Translating it yields CASSYSGGGTDTQYF.

The chain uses TRBV9 and TRBJ1-2, with 7 positions matching TRBD1. This CDR3 comprises 12 residues. Germline CDR1 is SGDLS and CDR2 is YYNGEE. V was clipped by 4 bases and J by 4 bases; unmatched bases: 1. CDR3 sequence (DNA): TGTGCCAGCAGCCGGGACAGCTATGGCTACACCTTC. The encoded protein is CASSRDSYGYTF.

The chain links TRBV7-9 to TRBJ1-1, with D perhaps matching TRBD1 (6 bases). This CDR3 has 15 amino acids. Germline CDR1 is SEHNR and CDR2 is FQNEAQ (reference sequence). Trimming cost V 4 bases and J 1 base, with 13 bases left between them. The CDR3 bases are TGTGCCAGCAGCTCCACCGGGACACCGAACACTGAAGCTTTCTTT. Protein: CASSSTGTPNTEAFF.

The rearrangement uses TRBV2 and TRBJ2-2, with D possibly being TRBD1 (6 bases). Germline CDR1 reads SNHLY; CDR2 reads FYNNEI. The V end lost 5 bases, the J end lost 3 bases, and 10 bases lay between the germline ends. The CDR3 has 14 residues. CDR3 loop: CASSWTVDTGELFF. The CDR3, as DNA: TGTGCCAGCAGTTGGACAGTAGACACCGGGGAGCTGTTTTTT.

The chain couples TRBV15 to TRBJ2-7; perhaps TRBD1 as D (5 bases). Trimming shortened V by 0 bases and J by 3 bases, and 12 bases separated the two germline ends. Per the germline V gene, CDR1 is LNHNV and CDR2 is YYDKDF (reference sequence). This CDR3 is 15 amino acids long. CDR3 nucleotides: TGTGCCACCAGCAGAGAAGGGGCCGCGTTCTACGAGCAGTACTTC. This sequence encodes CATSREGAAFYEQYF. Full variable domain (remainder filled in from reference TRBV15 and TRBJ2-7): DAMVIQNPRYQVTQFGKPVTLSCSQTLNHNVMYWYQQKSSQAPKLLFHYYDKDFNNEADTPDNFQSRRPNTSFCFLDIRSPGLGDTAMYLCATSREGAAFYEQYFGPGTRLTVT.

The CDR3, as DNA: TGTGCCAGCAGTTCTCTTACAGGGGGCACTGAAGCTTTCTTT. It is translated as CASSSLTGGTEAFF. This rearrangement joins TRBV27 to TRBJ1-1, with TRBD1 matching 8 bases. V dropped 4 bases and J dropped 4; count of bases not matched to a gene: 5. The CDR3 covers 14 residues. Germline CDR1 is MNHEY and CDR2 is SMNVEV (reference sequence).

The chain recombines TRBV14 with TRBJ2-1; 9 bases line up with TRBD2. Germline CDR1 is SGHDN and CDR2 is FVKESK. This CDR3 is 15 amino acids long. With V trimmed by 6 bases and J by 1 base, 4 bases remained unmatched. CDR3 DNA sequence: TGTGCCAGCAGTTCGCTAGCGGGGTCCTACAATGAGCAGTTCTTC. As protein: CASSSLAGSYNEQFF.

The chain has TRBV29-1 and TRBJ1-2; no clear D. In germline, CDR1 is SQVTM, CDR2 ANQGSEA. The CDR3 spans 12 residues. V was trimmed by 3 bases and J by 11 bases, leaving 16 bases between them. For the CDR3, the DNA is TGCAGCGTTGATGGCAGTCTATTCGGGTACACCTTC. As protein: CSVDGSLFGYTF.

The CDR3 is CSVISGQGAGQPQHF. The CDR3 DNA is TGCAGCGTGATTTCCGGACAGGGGGCAGGACAGCCCCAGCATTTT. The J gene is TRBJ1-5, the V gene TRBV29-1; 11 bases fit TRBD1. Per germline, CDR1 SQVTM and CDR2 ANQGSEA. The CDR3 consists of 15 residues. V shed 6 bases and J 7 bases; nucleotides not matched to a gene: 11.

The chain links TRBV29-1 to TRBJ1-1; possible D gene TRBD1, 6 bases. Germline V gene sequence: CDR1 SQVTM, CDR2 ANQGSEA. Trimming stripped 8 bases from V and 5 bases from J, with 18 bases between. CDR3 length equals 13 residues. CDR3 bases: TGCAGCATGGGGGGGGCGGTAGGAACTGAAGCTTTCTTT. Its protein product is CSMGGAVGTEAFF.

The CDR3 spells CSAGQGGEQYF. The DNA for the CDR3 is TGCAGTGCCGGACAGGGAGGCGAGCAGTACTTC. The chain carries TRBV20-1 and TRBJ2-7, with 8 nucleotides matching TRBD1. Germline CDR1 is DFQATT and CDR2 is SNEGSKA (reference sequence). The V segment lost 6 bases and the J segment 6 bases; nucleotides outside the gene matches: 4. CDR3 length: 11 residues.

The table lists this clone with a few counts. In DNA, the CDR3 is TGCGCCAGCAGCTTAAAACGGACAGGGGGTAACACCGGGGAGCTGTTTTTT. Amino acids: CASSLKRTGGNTGELFF. The chain employs TRBV5-1 and TRBJ2-2; 10 nucleotides align to TRBD1. The CDR3 spans 17 residues. Germline lookup yields CDR1 SGHRS and CDR2 YFSETQ. V lost 2 bases, J lost 2 bases, and 6 bases stayed unmatched.

CDR3 sequence (DNA): TGTGCCAGCAGCTTTGGGAGTAGCAATCAGCCCCAGCATTTT. It codes for CASSFGSSNQPQHF. The chain uses TRBV5-8 and TRBJ1-5; the D is unclear. The length of the CDR3 is 14 residues. The V gene lost 2 bases and the J gene lost 0 bases, with 6 bases spanning the gap. Germline CDR1 reads SGHTS; CDR2 reads YDEGEE.

V gene TRBV4-1 combines with J gene TRBJ2-1; the match to TRBD2 covers 7 bases. Trimming took 1 base from V and 6 from J; bases not matched to a gene: 12. The V gene's germline CDR1 is MGHRA and CDR2 YSYEKL. The CDR3 extends over 17 amino acids. CDR3 bases: TGCGCCAGCAGCCAAGTTGACCTGGGGCTAGCGGCCAATGAGCAGTTCTTC. Translating it yields CASSQVDLGLAANEQFF.

V gene TRBV2 combines with J gene TRBJ2-2; 11 nucleotides match TRBD2. CDR3 length equals 15 residues. CDR1 SNHLY and CDR2 FYNNEI come from the germline V gene. With 5 bases clipped from V and 4 bases from J, the junction kept 3 bases outside the gene matches. The CDR3 DNA reads as TGTGCCAGCAGTCTAGCGGGGGGTAGCACCGGGGAGCTGTTTTTT. Its protein is CASSLAGGSTGELFF.

This sequence joins TRBV5-1 and TRBJ1-2; 7 bases align to TRBD1. The CDR3 is 14 amino acids. The germline gives CDR1 SGHRS, CDR2 YFSETQ. J was trimmed by 7 bases and V by 4 bases; bases with no gene match: 10. CDR3 sequence: CASSKLTGEPGYTF. The CDR3 DNA reads TGCGCCAGCAGCAAGTTAACAGGGGAGCCTGGCTACACCTTC.

DNA for the CDR3: TGTGCCAGCAGTGAAAGCAGGGGTATTCAGCCCCAGCATTTT. Amino acids: CASSESRGIQPQHF. The rearrangement uses TRBV25-1 and TRBJ1-5, with a tentative D call TRBD1 (6 bases). The CDR3 has 14 residues. Deletions cut 2 bases from V and 6 bases from J, with 11 bases between. CDR1 and CDR2 from the germline V gene are MGHDK and SYGVNS. Variable domain in full (rest from reference TRBV25-1 and TRBJ1-5): EADIYQTPRYLVIGTGKKITLECSQTMGHDKMYWYQQDPGMELHLIHYSYGVNSTEKGDLSSESTVSRIRTEHFPLTLESARPSHTSQYLCASSESRGIQPQHFGDGTRLSIL.

This chain joins TRBV27 and TRBJ1-2; D is perhaps TRBD1 (5 bases). CDR3 length equals 12 residues. The germline V gene encodes CDR1 MNHEY and CDR2 SMNVEV (reference sequence). V was clipped by 3 bases and J by 7 bases, with 9 bases between them. The CDR3 loop reads CASSLAGRGYTF. DNA for the CDR3: TGTGCCAGCAGTTTGGCAGGGCGTGGCTACACCTTC.

The chain has TRBV9 and TRBJ2-7; 9 nucleotides align to TRBD2. From germline, CDR1 is SGDLS and CDR2 YYNGEE. With 0 bases clipped from V and 7 bases from J, the junction kept 8 bases outside the gene matches. This CDR3 is built from 15 residues. Here the CDR3 DNA reads TGTGCCAGCAGCGTAGACGGGACTAGCCGGGGTGAGCAGTACTTC. It codes for CASSVDGTSRGEQYF.